This TCR beta chain was obtained from a study of blood T cell repertoires in COVID-19. Methods used by the authors: Reference gene primer amplification gave nucleated cell count estimates. Here immunoSEQ multiplex PCR was the method, and the copy in TCRdb shows in-frame clones only, minus some. For V, J and clone size, that table is used; D and trimming come from the DNA. The sample carries over 65,000 clones, around 85% recorded once. The CDR3 runs to 15 residues. Germline trimming cut 5 bases from V and 8 bases from J; bases unmatched to any gene: 13. Germline-derived CDR1 and CDR2 are SGHVS and FQNEAQ. This clone occurred a few times.

The rearrangement uses TRBV7-8 and TRBJ1-2; 8 nucleotides align to TRBD1. The clonotype originates from a human donor in a cohort sampled during active COVID-19. Sequencing was performed on peripheral blood. CDR3 sequence reads: CASSPFSQGAGGYTF. The CDR3 coding sequence is TGTGCCAGCAGCCCCTTCTCCCAGGGGGCCGGGGGCTACACCTTC.